The source of this T cell receptor beta chain is a study of OX40 agonist ivuxolimab in advanced cancers. In the study overall: Partial responses, seen in three patients, involved one hepatocellular carcinoma and two cutaneous melanomas. Whole-study findings and limits: Expanded clones were, on average, more numerous among CD8+ T cells than CD4+. Researchers did not determine the expanded peripheral T cells' antigen specificity.

Sequencing used immunoSEQ multiplex PCR; TCRdb keeps in-frame clones, though not all of them. The sample consists of about 80,000 clones, approximately 92% of them appearing once. As for this clone: Its specificity is unknown.

Blood specimens came from baseline, cycle 4 day 1, and cycle 7 day 1. The CDR3 sequence is 11 residues long. CDR1 and CDR2 (germline): SQVTM, ANQGSEA. Trimming pared 3 bases from V and 7 bases from J, leaving 6 bases between. This clonotype was sampled from an adult with an advanced solid tumor such as melanoma, head and neck, liver or kidney cancer. This chain connects TRBV29-1 to TRBJ2-2; D is possibly TRBD2 (6 bases). Sequences were derived from CD4+ or CD8+ T cells sorted from blood, sampled in a trial of the OX40 agonist ivuxolimab. CDR3 protein: CSVDSGGELFF. For the CDR3, the DNA is TGCAGCGTTGATAGCGGCGGGGAGCTGTTTTTT.